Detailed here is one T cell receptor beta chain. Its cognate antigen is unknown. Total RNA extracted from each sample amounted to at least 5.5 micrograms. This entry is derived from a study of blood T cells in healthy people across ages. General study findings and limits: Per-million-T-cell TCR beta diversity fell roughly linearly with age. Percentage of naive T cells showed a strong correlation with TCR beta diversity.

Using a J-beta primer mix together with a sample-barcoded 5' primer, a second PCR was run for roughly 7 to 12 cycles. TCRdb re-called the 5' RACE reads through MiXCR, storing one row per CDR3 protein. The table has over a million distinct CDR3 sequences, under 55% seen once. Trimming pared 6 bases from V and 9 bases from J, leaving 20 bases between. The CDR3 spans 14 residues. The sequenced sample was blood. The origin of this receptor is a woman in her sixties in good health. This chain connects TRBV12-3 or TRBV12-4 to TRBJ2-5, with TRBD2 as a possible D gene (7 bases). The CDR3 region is CASSLQGRREAQYF. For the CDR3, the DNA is TGTGCCAGCAGCCTACAGGGTCGCCGGGAGGCCCAGTACTTC.